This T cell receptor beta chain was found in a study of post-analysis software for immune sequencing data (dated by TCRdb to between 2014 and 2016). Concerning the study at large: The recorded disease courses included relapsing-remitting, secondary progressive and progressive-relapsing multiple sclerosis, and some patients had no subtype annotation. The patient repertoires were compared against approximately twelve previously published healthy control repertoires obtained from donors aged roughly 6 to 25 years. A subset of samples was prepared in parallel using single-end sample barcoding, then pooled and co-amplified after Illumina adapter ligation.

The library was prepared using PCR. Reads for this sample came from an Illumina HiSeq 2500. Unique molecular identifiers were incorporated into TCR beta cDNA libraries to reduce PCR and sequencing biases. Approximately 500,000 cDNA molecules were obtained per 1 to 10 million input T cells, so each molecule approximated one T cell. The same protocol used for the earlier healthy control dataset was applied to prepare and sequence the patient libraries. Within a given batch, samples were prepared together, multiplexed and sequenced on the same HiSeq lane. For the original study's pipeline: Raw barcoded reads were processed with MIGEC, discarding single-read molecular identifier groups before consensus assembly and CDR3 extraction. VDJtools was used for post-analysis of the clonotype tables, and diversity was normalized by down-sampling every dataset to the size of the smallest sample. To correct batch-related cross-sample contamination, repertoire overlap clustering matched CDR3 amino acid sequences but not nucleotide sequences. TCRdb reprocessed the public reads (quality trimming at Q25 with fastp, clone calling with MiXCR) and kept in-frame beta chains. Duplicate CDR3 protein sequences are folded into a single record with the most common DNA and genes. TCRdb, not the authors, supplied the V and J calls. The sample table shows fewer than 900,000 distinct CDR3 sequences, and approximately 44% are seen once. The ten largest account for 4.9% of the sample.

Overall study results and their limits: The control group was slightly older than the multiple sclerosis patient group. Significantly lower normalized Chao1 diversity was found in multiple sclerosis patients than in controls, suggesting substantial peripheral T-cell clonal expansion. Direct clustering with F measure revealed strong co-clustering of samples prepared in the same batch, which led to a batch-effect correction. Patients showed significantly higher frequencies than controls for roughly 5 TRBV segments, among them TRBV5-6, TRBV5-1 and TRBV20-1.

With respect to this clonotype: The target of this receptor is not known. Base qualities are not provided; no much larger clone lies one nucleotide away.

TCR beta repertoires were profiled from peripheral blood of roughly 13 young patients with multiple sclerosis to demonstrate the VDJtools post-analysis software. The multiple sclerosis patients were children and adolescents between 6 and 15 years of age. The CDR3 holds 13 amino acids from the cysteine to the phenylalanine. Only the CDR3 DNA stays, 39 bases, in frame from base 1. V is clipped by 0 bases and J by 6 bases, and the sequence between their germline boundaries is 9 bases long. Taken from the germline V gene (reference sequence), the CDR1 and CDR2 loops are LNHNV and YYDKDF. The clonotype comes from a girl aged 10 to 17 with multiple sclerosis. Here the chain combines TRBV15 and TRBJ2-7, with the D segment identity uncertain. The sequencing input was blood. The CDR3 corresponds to CATSRDIRGEQYF. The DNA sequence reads TGTGCCACCAGCAGAGATATCAGAGGCGAGCAGTACTTC.